Listed below are T cell receptor beta chains from one sample, sequenced in a study of cytomegalovirus exposure and HLA in healthy donors. The repertoire was sequenced with immunoSEQ multiplex PCR; TCRdb's copy has only in-frame clones and lacks some. Among roughly 250,000 clones listed, 80% were seen once. The sequenced material came from PBMCs. The receptors derive from a girl aged 2-9 years in good health and CMV-seronegative. The CDR3 runs from the conserved cysteine through the conserved F or W. The D gene is left open where the match is weak. Rows give clone size only sometimes, using once, few, many, or a class for an expanded clone.

clone size,V gene,D gene,CDR3 length,J gene,CDR3 DNA,CDR3 protein
NA,TRBV29-1,NA,14,TRBJ2-5,TGCAGCGCTGTACCCCAGTCCAGGGCAGAGACCCAGTACTTC,CSAVPQSRAETQYF
NA,TRBV6-6,NA,13,TRBJ2-3,TGTGCCGCCGGGGGGCATCGCACAGATACGCAGTATTTT,CAAGGHRTDTQYF
NA,TRBV10-3,TRBD2,18,TRBJ2-3,TGTGCCATCAGTGAAGGGCTAGCGGGGGCCCTTAGCACAGATACGCAGTATTTT,CAISEGLAGALSTDTQYF
NA,TRBV14,NA,12,TRBJ2-7,TGTGCCAGCAGCCCGAGGGTCAACGAGCAGTACTTC,CASSPRVNEQYF
NA,TRBV9,NA,15,TRBJ2-4,TGTGCCAGCAGCGTAGGTGCAGGAGCCAAAAACATTCAGTACTTC,CASSVGAGAKNIQYF
NA,TRBV2,NA,13,TRBJ2-1,TGTGCCAGCAGGGGGGACTTTGACAATGAGCAGTTCTTC,CASRGDFDNEQFF
NA,TRBV7-8,TRBD1,17,TRBJ1-6,TGTGCCAGCAGACCCGGGACAGGTGGTCTGTATAATTCACCCCTCCACTTT,CASRPGTGGLYNSPLHF
NA,TRBV2,NA,16,TRBJ2-7,TGTGCCAGCGGCGTGATTGACTTCCGATTAGTGTACGAGCAGTACTTC,CASGVIDFRLVYEQYF
NA,TRBV10-1,TRBD1,18,TRBJ2-1,TGCGCCAGCAGTGAGCCAGGGACAGGGGGCGCGTCCTACAATGAGCAGTTCTTC,CASSEPGTGGASYNEQFF
few,TRBV9,TRBD2,14,TRBJ2-5,TGTGCCAGCAGCGCGGGGGGAAGCCAGGAGACCCAGTACTTC,CASSAGGSQETQYF
NA,TRBV18,NA,14,TRBJ1-2,TGTGCCAGCTCACAAGACAGGCAAAACTATGGCTACACCTTC,CASSQDRQNYGYTF
NA,TRBV28,TRBD2,16,TRBJ2-1,TGTGCCAGCAGTCCCCCCCACGGGGGGTATTACAATGAGCAGTTCTTC,CASSPPHGGYYNEQFF
NA,TRBV4-1,NA,15,TRBJ1-3,TGCGCCAGCAGCCAGACAGCCTTCTCTGGAAACACCATATATTTT,CASSQTAFSGNTIYF
NA,TRBV27,NA,16,TRBJ2-5,TGTGCCAGCAGCTTAAGAGGAGGGTGGTCCGCGGAGACCCAGTACTTC,CASSLRGGWSAETQYF
once,TRBV6-5,NA,16,TRBJ1-6,TGTGCCAGCAGTTACGGGGTTCAGACAGTAAATTCACCCCTCCACTTT,CASSYGVQTVNSPLHF
NA,TRBV30,TRBD1,13,TRBJ2-7,TGTGCCTATACGGGACAGGGGTACTACGAGCAGTACTTC,CAYTGQGYYEQYF
NA,TRBV19,TRBD2,15,TRBJ2-1,TGTGCCAGTAGTATCGGACTAGCGGTCTACAATGAGCAGTTCTTC,CASSIGLAVYNEQFF
NA,TRBV27,TRBD1,17,TRBJ2-6,TGTGCCAGCAGCCGTAGACAGGGGTCGGCTGGGGCCAACGTCCTGACTTTC,CASSRRQGSAGANVLTF
NA,TRBV7-2,NA,12,TRBJ1-6,TGTGCCAGCAGCTTAGAGAGGTCACCCCTCCACTTT,CASSLERSPLHF
NA,TRBV5-1,TRBD1,14,TRBJ2-5,TGCGCCAGCAGCTCTGGACAGGGGCAAGAGACCCAGTACTTC,CASSSGQGQETQYF
NA,TRBV28,NA,12,TRBJ2-7,TGTGCCAGCAGCCCCATCGGGTACGAGCAGTACTTC,CASSPIGYEQYF
NA,TRBV28,TRBD1,14,TRBJ1-3,TGTGCCAGCAGTACCCCAGGGGGGGGAAACACCATATATTTT,CASSTPGGGNTIYF
once,TRBV27,TRBD2,18,TRBJ2-2,TGTGCCAGCAGTTGGACAGCGGGAGGGCGATCGAACACCGGGGAGCTGTTTTTT,CASSWTAGGRSNTGELFF
once,TRBV28,NA,17,TRBJ1-5,TGTGCCAGCAGTTTATTTACAGGTGGCAGGGGCAATCAGCCCCAGCATTTT,CASSLFTGGRGNQPQHF
once,TRBV28,TRBD2,18,TRBJ2-1,TGTGCCAGCAGTGGCAGAGGACTAGCGGGGAGCTCCTACAATGAGCAGTTCTTC,CASSGRGLAGSSYNEQFF
NA,TRBV2,TRBD1,17,TRBJ2-7,TGTGCCAGCAGCCCCCAAGACGGGGACAGGGAGGTTTCCGAGCAGTACTTC,CASSPQDGDREVSEQYF
NA,TRBV28,TRBD1,15,TRBJ2-4,TGTGCCAGCAGCCTACAGGGGGCGGCCAAAAACATTCAGTACTTC,CASSLQGAAKNIQYF
NA,TRBV30,NA,12,TRBJ2-7,TGTGCCTGGAGCCTTGCAGCCACGGGGCAGTACTTC,CAWSLAATGQYF
NA,TRBV14,NA,14,TRBJ1-4,TGTGCCAGCAGCCAGAGGACAAAGACTGAAAAACTGTTTTTT,CASSQRTKTEKLFF
NA,TRBV9,TRBD2,16,TRBJ2-3,TGTGCCAGCAGCGGGACTAGCGGGTTTGTGCTAGATACGCAGTATTTT,CASSGTSGFVLDTQYF
NA,TRBV5-1,TRBD2,16,TRBJ2-5,TGCGCCAGCAGCTTGGTTCCTAGCGGGAAGGGAGAGACCCAGTACTTC,CASSLVPSGKGETQYF
NA,TRBV4-1,NA,12,TRBJ2-5,TGCGCCAGCAGCCAAAGCGGGGAGACCCAGTACTTC,CASSQSGETQYF
NA,TRBV19,TRBD2,17,TRBJ2-1,TGTGCCAGTAGTGACGGACTAGTGTCAAACTCCTACAATGAGCAGTTCTTC,CASSDGLVSNSYNEQFF
NA,TRBV29-1,TRBD1,14,TRBJ2-7,TGCAGCGTCGGGGACAGGGACTTCTCCTACGAGCAGTACTTC,CSVGDRDFSYEQYF
NA,TRBV9,NA,12,TRBJ1-3,TGTGCCAGCAAGGACTTAGGTAACACCATATATTTT,CASKDLGNTIYF